The clone carrying this T cell receptor beta chain is a singleton in its sample. Its antigen is currently unknown. This sample was taken from a study of CD4+ T cells in melanoma. TCRdb keeps only in-frame clones here, not all; method: immunoSEQ multiplex PCR. The table lists around 130,000 clones, roughly 91% of them singletons. General study findings and limits: CD8+ T cell, macrophage and B cell function reportedly correlated with neoantigen-specific CD4+ T cells. In melanoma, neoantigen-specific CD4+ T cells reportedly differed in differentiation state.

Germline CDR1 and CDR2: SGHRS and YFSETQ. CDR3 length: 14 residues. V was clipped by 0 bases and J by 7 bases; unmatched bases: 6. The origin of this receptor is a human donor with melanoma. This chain uses TRBV5-1 with TRBJ1-1; 7 positions agree with TRBD1. The CDR3 nucleotides read TGCGCCAGCAGCTTGGACAGGGGCTCTCTTGAAGCTTTCTTT. Its protein product is CASSLDRGSLEAFF.